What follows describes a single T cell receptor (beta chain). Its cognate antigen is unknown. The sample belongs to a study of T cell responses to AZD1222 COVID-19 vaccine. At the level of the study: Second-dose groups at about 4 or about 12 weeks were pooled.

The CDR3 spans 13 residues. Trimming cost V 0 bases and J 0 bases, with 3 bases left between them. Germline V gene lookup returns CDR1 SGDLS and CDR2 YYNGEE. The assay was immunoSEQ multiplex PCR, and TCRdb's table has in-frame clones only and misses some. The data show about 95,000 clones, 85% to 90% seen once. Study-wide results and caveats: Variant regions that are unmutated are reportedly the target of nearly half of spike-specific TCRs. Seropositive at baseline were only a handful of AZD1222 recipients. Two doses of AZD1222 preceded a rise in Spike-specific TCR breadth and depth.

The clonotype comes from an adult in good health. This sequence joins TRBV9 and TRBJ1-2; no clear D gene. The source was peripheral blood, collected on day 0 of AZD1222 vaccination. The CDR3 region has the DNA TGTGCCAGCAGCGTAGGTTCTAACTATGGCTACACCTTC. It codes for CASSVGSNYGYTF.